One and the same sample provided the 16 T cell receptor beta chains below, sequenced in a study of blood T cell repertoires in COVID-19. Using immunoSEQ multiplex PCR, the repertoire was profiled, and TCRdb retains in-frame clones only, with some absent. The table lists roughly 49,000 clones, around 90% of them singletons, with about 28% in the top ten. Sequencing was carried out using peripheral blood. These receptors all come from a human donor in a cohort sampled during active COVID-19.

The CDR3 DNA sequence: TGTGCCAGCAGTGAAGGCGGCCGGAGGGGTGAGCAGTTCTTC. Translating it yields CASSEGGRRGEQFF. The genes are TRBV6-1 and TRBJ2-1; possibly TRBD2 for D (6 bases). Looked up from germline, CDR1 is MNHNS and CDR2 is SASEGT. CDR3 size: 14 residues. V dropped 1 base and J dropped 9 bases, with 13 bases sitting between them.

The chain couples TRBV11-3 to TRBJ2-5, with TRBD2 identical over 13 bases. CDR1 SGHNT and CDR2 YENEEA come from the germline V gene. CDR3 length: 18 amino acids. V dropped 5 bases and J dropped 4; count of bases not matched to a gene: 13. The CDR3 DNA reads as TGTGCCAGCAGCCTTGGACTAGCGGGAGAACGGTTACGAGAGACCCAGTACTTC. Encoded protein: CASSLGLAGERLRETQYF.

This chain links TRBV9 with TRBJ1-5, with a weak D call TRBD1 (5 bases). Trimming left V 4 bases short and J 1 base short, with 9 bases between. Germline V gene sequence: CDR1 SGDLS, CDR2 YYNGEE. This CDR3 is 14 amino acids long. CDR3 sequence (DNA): TGTGCCAGCAGCCCCCGGGGGAGCAATCAGCCCCAGCATTTT. It encodes CASSPRGSNQPQHF. Full variable domain (missing parts from reference TRBV9 and TRBJ1-5): DSGVTQTPKHLITATGQRVTLRCSPRSGDLSVYWYQQSLDQGLQFLIQYYNGEERAKGNILERFSAQQFPDLHSELNLSSLELGDSALYFCASSPRGSNQPQHFGDGTRLSIL.

CDR3 DNA sequence: TGCGCCAGCAGCCAAGATCCGGCGAGGTCCTACAATGAGCAGTTCTTC. This gives the protein CASSQDPARSYNEQFF. This chain links TRBV4-1 with TRBJ2-1; D is unresolved. This CDR3 region has 16 residues. Between the trimmed V and J ends, which lost 0 bases and 1 base, there was a span of 10 bases. Germline lookup yields CDR1 MGHRA and CDR2 YSYEKL.

V gene TRBV14 combines with J gene TRBJ2-3; 7 nucleotides align to TRBD1. The CDR3 consists of 13 residues. The V gene's germline CDR1 is SGHDN and CDR2 FVKESK. V lost 5 bases, J lost 6 bases, and 5 bases stayed unmatched. The CDR3 reads CASSRIRGDTQYF. DNA for the CDR3: TGTGCCAGCAGCAGAATCAGGGGGGATACGCAGTATTTT.

The genes are TRBV7-9 and TRBJ2-7; 8 positions agree with TRBD1. With 8 bases clipped from V and 0 bases from J, the junction kept 12 bases outside the gene matches. Per germline, CDR1 SEHNR and CDR2 FQNEAQ (reference sequence). The CDR3 has 16 residues. DNA of the CDR3: TGTGCCAGCCAAACGCAGGACAGGGTCAGCTCCTACGAGCAGTACTTC. Translated, it gives CASQTQDRVSSYEQYF. Full variable domain (remainder filled in from reference TRBV7-9 and TRBJ2-7): DTGVSQNPRHKITKRGQNVTFRCDPISEHNRLYWYRQTLGQGPEFLTYFQNEAQLEKSRLLSDRFSAERPKGSFSTLEIQRTEQGDSAMYLCASQTQDRVSSYEQYFGPGTRLTVT.

This rearrangement joins TRBV9 to TRBJ1-1, with a possible D match to TRBD1 (6 bases). In germline, CDR1 is SGDLS, CDR2 YYNGEE. The V end was cut by 0 bases, the J end by 4 bases, with 10 bases between. The CDR3 spans 14 residues. The CDR3 sequence: CASSVGVGGTEAFF. The CDR3 DNA is TGTGCCAGCAGCGTAGGGGTAGGGGGCACTGAAGCTTTCTTT.

The chain carries TRBV27 and TRBJ2-3, with TRBD1 identical over 11 bases. With 4 bases clipped from V and 1 base from J, the junction kept 4 bases outside the gene matches. Germline CDR1 is MNHEY and CDR2 is SMNVEV (reference sequence). CDR3 size: 16 residues. This CDR3 is CASSSDRGRGTDTQYF. The CDR3 DNA is TGTGCCAGCAGTTCGGACAGGGGGCGAGGCACAGATACGCAGTATTTT.

The chain links TRBV21-1 to TRBJ2-1; the table's D call of TRBD1 was not tested on the DNA. TRBV21-1 counts as a pseudogene. The CDR3 has 17 residues. The CDR3: CASSLLGQKGSYNEQFF. The CDR3 bases are TGTGCCAGCAGCCTGTTGGGACAGAAAGGCTCCTACAATGAGCAGTTCTTC.

This clone was seen a single time. The V call is TRBV9, the J call TRBJ2-7; possible D gene TRBD1, 5 bases. Deletions cut 0 bases from V and 0 bases from J, with 7 bases between. This CDR3 is built from 14 residues. Germline CDR1 and CDR2: SGDLS and YYNGEE. CDR3 in amino acids: CASSVAQGSYEQYF. In DNA form, the CDR3 reads TGTGCCAGCAGCGTAGCTCAGGGCTCCTACGAGCAGTACTTC.

CDR3 sequence reads: CASSPPGQGEYGYTF. In nucleotides, the CDR3 is TGTGCCAGCTCACCACCTGGTCAGGGGGAGTATGGCTACACCTTC. The chain combines TRBV18 with TRBJ1-2; 7 bases are a match to TRBD1. Germline CDR1 is KGHSH and CDR2 is LQKENI. The ends lost 0 bases at V and 5 bases at J; junction bases unmatched: 6. This CDR3 comprises 15 residues.

The CDR3 loop reads CARARGPAHYEQYV. In DNA form, the CDR3 reads TGTGCCAGGGCCAGGGGGCCTGCCCACTACGAGCAGTACGTC. The chain uses TRBV19 and TRBJ2-7; 8 nucleotides align to TRBD1. V was pared by 9 bases and J by 3 bases, with 10 bases of the junction left unmatched. Germline values: CDR1 LNHDA, CDR2 SQIVND (reference sequence). The CDR3 contains 14 residues.

In its sample, this clone was seen a few times. This rearrangement joins TRBV7-8 to TRBJ1-4; D remains ambiguous. This CDR3 has 18 residues. V was pared by 5 bases and J by 0 bases, with 19 bases between. CDR1 is SGHVS, CDR2 FQNEAQ, per germline. The CDR3 DNA reads TGTGCCAGCAGCCAGAGGGCGGCAGGTGGTGCAACTAATGAAAAACTGTTTTTT. Its protein is CASSQRAAGGATNEKLFF.

J is TRBJ2-3 and V is TRBV7-9; D perhaps matches TRBD2 (5 bases). Per germline, CDR1 SEHNR and CDR2 FQNEAQ (reference sequence). The CDR3 covers 17 residues. V was cut by 2 bases and J by 3 bases, with 18 bases left in between. This CDR3 reads CASSLTRLESGTDTQYF. CDR3 DNA sequence: TGTGCCAGCAGCTTAACGCGGTTGGAAAGCGGAACAGATACGCAGTATTTT.

In DNA, the CDR3 is TGTGCCAGCAGCGTAGCCAGCGGGATACGGAATGAGCAGTTCTTC. Translated: CASSVASGIRNEQFF. This chain connects TRBV9 to TRBJ2-1; the match to TRBD2 covers 7 bases. This CDR3 region has 15 residues. Looked up from germline, CDR1 is SGDLS and CDR2 is YYNGEE. The trim removed 0 bases at V and 7 bases at J, leaving 7 bases unmatched.

The chain combines TRBV7-9 with TRBJ2-3; 10 positions agree with TRBD2. With 7 bases clipped from V and 0 bases from J, the junction kept 4 bases outside the gene matches. CDR1 is SEHNR, CDR2 FQNEAQ, per germline (reference sequence). There are 15 residues in the CDR3. In DNA, the CDR3 is TGTGCCAGCACGCTAGCGGGGGTAAGCACAGATACGCAGTATTTT. The encoded protein is CASTLAGVSTDTQYF. The full variable domain, in which reference TRBV7-9 and TRBJ2-3 provide the parts outside the CDR3, is DTGVSQNPRHKITKRGQNVTFRCDPISEHNRLYWYRQTLGQGPEFLTYFQNEAQLEKSRLLSDRFSAERPKGSFSTLEIQRTEQGDSAMYLCASTLAGVSTDTQYFGPGTRLTVL.